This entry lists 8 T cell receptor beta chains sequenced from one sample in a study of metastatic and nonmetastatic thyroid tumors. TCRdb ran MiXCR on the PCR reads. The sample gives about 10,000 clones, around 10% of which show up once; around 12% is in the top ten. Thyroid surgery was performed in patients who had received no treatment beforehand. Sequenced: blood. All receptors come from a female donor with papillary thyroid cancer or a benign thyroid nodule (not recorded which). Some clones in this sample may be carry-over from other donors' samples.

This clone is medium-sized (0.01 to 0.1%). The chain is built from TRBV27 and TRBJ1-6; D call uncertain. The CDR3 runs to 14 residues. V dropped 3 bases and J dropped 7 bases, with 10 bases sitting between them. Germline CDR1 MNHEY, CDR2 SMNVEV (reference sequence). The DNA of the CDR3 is TGTGCCAGCAGTTTTTTAGTAGGCAATTCACCCCTCCACTTT. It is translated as CASSFLVGNSPLHF.

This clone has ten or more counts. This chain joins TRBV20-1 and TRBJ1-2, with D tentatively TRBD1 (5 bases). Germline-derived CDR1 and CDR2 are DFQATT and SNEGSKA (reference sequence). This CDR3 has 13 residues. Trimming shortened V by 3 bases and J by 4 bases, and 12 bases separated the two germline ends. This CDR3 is CSARGLNFYGYTF. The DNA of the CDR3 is TGCAGTGCTAGGGGACTAAATTTCTATGGCTACACCTTC.

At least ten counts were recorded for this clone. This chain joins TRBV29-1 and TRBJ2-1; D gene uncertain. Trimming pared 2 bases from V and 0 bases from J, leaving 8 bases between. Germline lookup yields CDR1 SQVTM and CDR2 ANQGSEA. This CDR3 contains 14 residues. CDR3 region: CSVESPSSYNEQFF. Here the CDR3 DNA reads TGCAGCGTTGAATCTCCTAGCTCCTACAATGAGCAGTTCTTC.

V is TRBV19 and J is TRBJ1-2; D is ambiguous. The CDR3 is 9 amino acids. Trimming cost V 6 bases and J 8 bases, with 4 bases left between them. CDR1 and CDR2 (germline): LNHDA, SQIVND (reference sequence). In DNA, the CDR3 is TGTGCCAGTAGGGGAGGCTACACCTTC. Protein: CASRGGYTF.

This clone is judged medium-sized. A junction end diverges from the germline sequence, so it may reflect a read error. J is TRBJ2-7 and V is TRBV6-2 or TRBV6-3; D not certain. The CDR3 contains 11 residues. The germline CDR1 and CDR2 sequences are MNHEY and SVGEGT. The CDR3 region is CASSYSHEQYF. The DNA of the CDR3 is TGTGCCAGCAGTTACTCCCACGAGCAGTACTTC.

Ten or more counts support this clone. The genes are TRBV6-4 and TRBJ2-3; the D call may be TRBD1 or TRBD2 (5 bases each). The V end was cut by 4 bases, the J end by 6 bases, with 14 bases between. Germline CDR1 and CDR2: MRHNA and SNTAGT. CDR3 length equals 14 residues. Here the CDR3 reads CASSAGTQGDTQYF. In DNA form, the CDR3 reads TGTGCCAGCAGTGCCGGGACCCAAGGGGATACGCAGTATTTT.

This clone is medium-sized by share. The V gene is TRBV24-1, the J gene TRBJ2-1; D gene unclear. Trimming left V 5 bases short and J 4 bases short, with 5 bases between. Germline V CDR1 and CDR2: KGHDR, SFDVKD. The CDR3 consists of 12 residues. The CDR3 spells CATSGGYNEQFF. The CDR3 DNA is TGTGCCACCAGTGGAGGATACAATGAGCAGTTCTTC.

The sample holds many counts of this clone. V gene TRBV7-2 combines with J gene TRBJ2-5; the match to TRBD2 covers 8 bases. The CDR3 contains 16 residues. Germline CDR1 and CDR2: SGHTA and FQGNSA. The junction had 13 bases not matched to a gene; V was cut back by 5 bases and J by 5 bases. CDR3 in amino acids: CASSRHSSGQGETQYF. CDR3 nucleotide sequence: TGTGCCAGCAGCCGACACTCTAGCGGGCAGGGGGAGACCCAGTACTTC.